The sequence of this T cell receptor beta chain was determined in a study of cytomegalovirus exposure and HLA in healthy donors. General study findings and limits: In an earlier analysis, most TCR beta V segments were productive about 90% or about 30% of the time. Common viral pathogens were later found to be apparently linked to several of the most significant clusters. Later on, an analysis showed TCR association rates differing by HLA locus, with DRB1 the most and HLA-C the fewest. Most CMV-associated TCR beta chains were later found to appear HLA-restricted.

As regards this clone: What it recognizes is unknown.

60 Vbeta and 13 Jbeta primers were used in PCR. TCRdb keeps only in-frame clones here, not all; method: immunoSEQ multiplex PCR. The sample has 100,000 to 150,000 clones. This TCR derives from a man younger than 35 in good health and CMV-seronegative. Input material: PBMCs.

CDR3 sequence reads: CASKQTGRGEKLFF. The CDR3 DNA is TGTGCCAGCAAGCAGACAGGGCGAGGCGAAAAACTGTTTTTT. V usage is TRBV28 and J usage is TRBJ1-4, with 7 bases that match TRBD1. Germline V gene sequence: CDR1 MDHEN, CDR2 SYDVKM. The CDR3 is 14 amino acids. V gave up 7 bases and J gave up 8 bases; unmatched junction bases: 10. Together with reference TRBV28 and TRBJ1-4, the CDR3 gives the full variable domain: DVKVTQSSRYLVKRTGEKVFLECVQDMDHENMFWYRQDPGLGLRLIYFSYDVKMKEKGDIPEGYSVSREKKERFSLILESASTNQTSMYLCASKQTGRGEKLFFGSGTQLSVL.